The present T cell receptor beta chain was sequenced within a study of metastatic and nonmetastatic thyroid tumors. Study background: Where malignant and benign thyroid patients were concerned, repertoires were compared across blood and tumor or nodule tissue. Points from the study as a whole: It was reported that TCR beta diversity was significantly higher in malignant thyroid tumors than benign nodules, in blood and tumor.

MiXCR re-clonotyped the PCR reads for TCRdb. Here the sample spans approximately 90,000 clones, 8% to 9.5% being singletons. The CDR3 is made up of 14 amino acids. Germline values: CDR1 MNHNS, CDR2 SASEGT. Germline trimming cut 6 bases from V and 7 bases from J; bases unmatched to any gene: 8. There were no patients who had received any treatment before thyroid surgery. As regards this clone: Its matching antigen is unknown.

This TCR derives from a female donor with papillary thyroid cancer or a benign thyroid nodule (not recorded which). Some clones in this sample may be carry-over from other donors' samples. The chain uses TRBV6-1 and TRBJ2-2; 7 positions agree with TRBD1. The specimen was blood. CDR3 sequence reads: CASRWTGGSGELFF. In nucleotides, the CDR3 is TGTGCCAGCAGGTGGACAGGAGGCAGCGGGGAGCTGTTTTTT.